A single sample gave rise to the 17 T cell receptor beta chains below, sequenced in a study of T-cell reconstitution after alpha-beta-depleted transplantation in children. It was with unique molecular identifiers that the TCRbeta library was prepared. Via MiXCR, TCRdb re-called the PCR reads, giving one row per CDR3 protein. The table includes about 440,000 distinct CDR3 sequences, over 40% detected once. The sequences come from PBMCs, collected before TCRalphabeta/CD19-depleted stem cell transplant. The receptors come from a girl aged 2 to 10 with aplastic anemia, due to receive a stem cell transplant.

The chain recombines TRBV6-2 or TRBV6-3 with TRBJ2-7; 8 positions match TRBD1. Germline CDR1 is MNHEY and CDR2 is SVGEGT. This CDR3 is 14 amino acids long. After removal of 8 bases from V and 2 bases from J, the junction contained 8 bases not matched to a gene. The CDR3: CASPGGSRPYEQYF. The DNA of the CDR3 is TGTGCCAGCCCAGGGGGCTCTCGCCCCTACGAGCAGTACTTC.

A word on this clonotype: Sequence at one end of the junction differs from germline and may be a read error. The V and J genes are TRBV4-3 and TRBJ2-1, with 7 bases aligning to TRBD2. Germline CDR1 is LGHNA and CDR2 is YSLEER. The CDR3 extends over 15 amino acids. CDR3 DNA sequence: TGCGCCAGCAGCCAAGGGCTAGCGGCTTACAATGAGCATTTCTTC. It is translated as CASSQGLAAYNEHFF.

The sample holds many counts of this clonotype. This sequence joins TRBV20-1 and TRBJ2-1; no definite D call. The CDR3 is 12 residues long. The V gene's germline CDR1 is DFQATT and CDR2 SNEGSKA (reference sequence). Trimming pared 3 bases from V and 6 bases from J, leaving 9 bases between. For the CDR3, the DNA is TGCAGTGCTAGTCTAAGGAGCAATGAGCAGTTCTTC. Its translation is CSASLRSNEQFF.

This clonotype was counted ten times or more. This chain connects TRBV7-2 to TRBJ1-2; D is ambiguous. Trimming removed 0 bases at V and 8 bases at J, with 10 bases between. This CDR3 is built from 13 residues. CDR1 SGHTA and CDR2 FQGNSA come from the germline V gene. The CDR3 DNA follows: TGTGCCAGCAGCTTAGCTGGCTATGAGGGCTACACCTTC. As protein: CASSLAGYEGYTF.

CDR3 bases: TGTGCCAGCAGTTTACCCCAGGGGGCCTACGAGCAGTACTTC. Its protein product is CASSLPQGAYEQYF. This rearrangement joins TRBV28 to TRBJ2-7; 7 bases fit TRBD1. Germline assignment: CDR1 MDHEN and CDR2 SYDVKM. CDR3 size: 14 residues. V lost 2 bases and J lost 2; bases outside the gene matches: 3.

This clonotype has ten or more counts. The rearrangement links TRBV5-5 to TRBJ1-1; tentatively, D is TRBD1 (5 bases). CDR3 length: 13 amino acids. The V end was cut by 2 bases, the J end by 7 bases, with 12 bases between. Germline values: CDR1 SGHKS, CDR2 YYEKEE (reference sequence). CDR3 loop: CASSLDRGFEAFF. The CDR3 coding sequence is TGTGCCAGCAGCTTAGACAGAGGTTTTGAAGCTTTCTTT.

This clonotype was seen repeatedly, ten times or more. In DNA, the CDR3 is TGCAGTGCTAGAGACGGACGGGCCGTGGTGAGAACCGGCACAGATACGCAGTATTTT. As protein: CSARDGRAVVRTGTDTQYF. The chain joins TRBV20-1 to TRBJ2-3; D call uncertain. Germline CDR1 reads DFQATT; CDR2 reads SNEGSKA (reference sequence). The length of the CDR3 is 19 residues. V lost 0 bases, J lost 1 base, and 23 bases lay in between.

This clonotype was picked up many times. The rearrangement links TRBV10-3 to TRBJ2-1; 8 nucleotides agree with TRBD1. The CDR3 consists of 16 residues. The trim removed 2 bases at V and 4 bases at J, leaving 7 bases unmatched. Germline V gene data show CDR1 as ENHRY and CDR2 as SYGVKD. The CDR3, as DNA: TGTGCCATCAGTGAGCAAGACAGGGGATCTTACAATGAGCAGTTCTTC. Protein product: CAISEQDRGSYNEQFF.

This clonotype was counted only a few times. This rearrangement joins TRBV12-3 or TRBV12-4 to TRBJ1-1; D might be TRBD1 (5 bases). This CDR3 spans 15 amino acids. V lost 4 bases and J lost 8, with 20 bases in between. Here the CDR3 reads CASSSASGIPTEAFF. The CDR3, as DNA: TGTGCCAGCAGTTCTGCATCAGGGATTCCTACCGAAGCTTTCTTT.

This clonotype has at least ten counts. CDR3 in DNA: TGCAGTGCTAGGCCACTAGGAGACAATGAGCAGTTCTTC. It is translated as CSARPLGDNEQFF. The chain uses TRBV20-1 and TRBJ2-1; D possibly corresponds to TRBD2 (5 bases). The CDR3 is made up of 13 amino acids. CDR1 is DFQATT and CDR2 is SNEGSKA in the germline V gene (reference sequence). The ends were cut back, 3 bases at V and 5 bases at J, with 11 bases in the middle.

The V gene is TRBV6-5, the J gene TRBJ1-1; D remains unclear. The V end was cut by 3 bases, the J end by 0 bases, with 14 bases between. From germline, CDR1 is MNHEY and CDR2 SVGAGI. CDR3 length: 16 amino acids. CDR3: CASSYGRPPMNTEAFF. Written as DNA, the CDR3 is TGTGCCAGCAGTTATGGACGGCCGCCAATGAACACTGAAGCTTTCTTT.

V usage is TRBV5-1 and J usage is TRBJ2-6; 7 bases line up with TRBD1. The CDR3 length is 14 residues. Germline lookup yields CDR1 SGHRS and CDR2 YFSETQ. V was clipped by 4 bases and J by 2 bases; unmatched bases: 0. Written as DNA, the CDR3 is TGCGCCAGCAGCGGGACAGCTGGGGCCAACGTCCTGACTTTC. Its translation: CASSGTAGANVLTF.

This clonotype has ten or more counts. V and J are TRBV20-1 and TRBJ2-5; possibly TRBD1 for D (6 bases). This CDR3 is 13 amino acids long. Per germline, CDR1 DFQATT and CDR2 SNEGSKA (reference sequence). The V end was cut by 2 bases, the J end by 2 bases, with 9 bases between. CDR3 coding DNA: TGCAGTGCTAGATGGACAGATCAAGAGACCCAGTACTTC. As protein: CSARWTDQETQYF.

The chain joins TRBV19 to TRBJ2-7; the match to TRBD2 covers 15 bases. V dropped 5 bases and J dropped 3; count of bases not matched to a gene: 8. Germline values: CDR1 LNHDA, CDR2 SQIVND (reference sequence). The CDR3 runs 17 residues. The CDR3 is CASSVGTSGRLIYEQYF. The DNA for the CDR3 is TGTGCCAGTAGTGTCGGGACTAGCGGGAGGTTAATCTACGAGCAGTACTTC.

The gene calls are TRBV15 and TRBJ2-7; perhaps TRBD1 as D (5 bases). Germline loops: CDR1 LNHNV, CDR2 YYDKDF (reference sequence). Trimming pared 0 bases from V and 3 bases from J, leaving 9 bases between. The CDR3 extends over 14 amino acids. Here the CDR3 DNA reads TGTGCCACCAGCAGAGAGGGGCGGTACTACGAGCAGTACTTC. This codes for CATSREGRYYEQYF. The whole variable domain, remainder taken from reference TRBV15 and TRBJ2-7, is DAMVIQNPRYQVTQFGKPVTLSCSQTLNHNVMYWYQQKSSQAPKLLFHYYDKDFNNEADTPDNFQSRRPNTSFCFLDIRSPGLGDTAMYLCATSREGRYYEQYFGPGTRLTVT.

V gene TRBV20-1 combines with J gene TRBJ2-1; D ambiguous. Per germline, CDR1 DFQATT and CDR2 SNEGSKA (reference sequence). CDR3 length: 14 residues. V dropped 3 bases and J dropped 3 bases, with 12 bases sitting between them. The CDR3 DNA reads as TGCAGTGCTAGTCCCGAAGGGTTCTACAATGAGCAGTTCTTC. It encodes CSASPEGFYNEQFF.

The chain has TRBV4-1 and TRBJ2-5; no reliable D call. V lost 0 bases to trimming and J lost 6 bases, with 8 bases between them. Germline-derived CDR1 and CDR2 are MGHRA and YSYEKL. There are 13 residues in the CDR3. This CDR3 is CASSQDKRKTQYF. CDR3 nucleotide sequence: TGCGCCAGCAGCCAAGATAAGAGAAAGACCCAGTACTTC.